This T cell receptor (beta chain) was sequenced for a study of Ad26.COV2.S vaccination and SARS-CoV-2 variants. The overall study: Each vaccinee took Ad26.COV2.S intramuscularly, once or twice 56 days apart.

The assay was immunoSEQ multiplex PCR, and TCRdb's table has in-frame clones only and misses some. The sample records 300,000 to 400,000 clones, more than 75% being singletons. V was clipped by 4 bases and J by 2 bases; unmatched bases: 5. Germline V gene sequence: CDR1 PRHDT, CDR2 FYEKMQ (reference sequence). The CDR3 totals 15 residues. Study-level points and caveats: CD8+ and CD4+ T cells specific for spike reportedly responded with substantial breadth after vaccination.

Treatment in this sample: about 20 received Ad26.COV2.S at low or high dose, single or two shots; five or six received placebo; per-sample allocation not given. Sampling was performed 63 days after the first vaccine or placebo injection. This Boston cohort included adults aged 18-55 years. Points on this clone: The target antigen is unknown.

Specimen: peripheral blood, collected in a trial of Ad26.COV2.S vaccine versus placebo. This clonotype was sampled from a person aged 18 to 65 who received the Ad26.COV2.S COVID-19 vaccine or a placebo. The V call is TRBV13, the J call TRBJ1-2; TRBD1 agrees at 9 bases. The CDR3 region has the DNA TGTGCCAGCAGCTGGGGACAGGGAGGAAACTATGGCTACACCTTC. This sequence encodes CASSWGQGGNYGYTF. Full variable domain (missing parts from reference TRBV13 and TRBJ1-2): AAGVIQSPRHLIKEKRETATLKCYPIPRHDTVYWYQQGPGQDPQFLISFYEKMQSDKGSIPDRFSAQQFSDYHSELNMSSLELGDSALYFCASSWGQGGNYGYTFGSGTRLTVV.